This TCR beta chain was sequenced in a study of shared clonotypes between healthy human individuals. Of note for this clone: Its antigen is not known.

This CDR3 contains 13 residues. V shed 3 bases and J shed 6 bases, with 12 bases lying between them. The germline CDR1 and CDR2 sequences are KGHSH and LQKENI. Some clones are missing from TCRdb's copy, which holds only in-frame ones; the method was immunoSEQ multiplex PCR. The sample contains over a million clones, about 98.5% of which appear only once. Study-wide points: Estimated clonotype richness was generally higher in naive than memory subsets.

Sequences were obtained from naive CD4+ T cells sorted from blood. Subset denoted: CD45RA+ positively selected. The rearrangement uses TRBV18 and TRBJ2-7; D possibly uses TRBD1 or TRBD2 (5 bases each). This receptor was obtained from a man aged 25 to 45 in good health. CDR3 residues: CASSPGTRGEQYF. CDR3 sequence (DNA): TGTGCCAGCTCACCCGGGACCCGAGGCGAGCAGTACTTC. Using reference TRBV18 and TRBJ2-7 for the parts outside the CDR3, the full variable domain is NAGVMQNPRHLVRRRGQEARLRCSPMKGHSHVYWYRQLPEEGLKFMVYLQKENIIDESGMPKERFSAEFPKEGPSILRIQQVVRGDSAAYFCASSPGTRGEQYFGPGTRLTVT.